The clone carrying this TCR beta chain was seen only a few times. Trimming removed 0 bases from V and 5 bases from J, with 8 bases in between. CDR3 length: 13 residues. Germline CDR1 and CDR2: SEHNR and FQNEAQ (reference sequence). The data were taken from a study of blood T cell repertoires in COVID-19. Assay: immunoSEQ multiplex PCR; the TCRdb copy retains only in-frame clones and omits some. Of fewer than 300,000 clones in the sample, 70% to 90% were seen once. The V and J genes are TRBV7-9 and TRBJ2-7; maybe TRBD1 (5 bases). The TCR was taken from a woman between 65 and 79 years old with active or convalescent COVID-19. The sequenced sample consisted of peripheral blood. The CDR3 DNA is TGTGCCAGCAGCTTAGCAGGGGCAAACGAGCAGTACTTC. Encoded protein: CASSLAGANEQYF.